Below are 31 T cell receptor beta chains sequenced from a single sample in a study of shared clonotypes between healthy human individuals. Assay used: immunoSEQ multiplex PCR; TCRdb lists only in-frame clones, some missing. The sample contains some 1.5 million clones, 95% to 99% of which appear only once. The sample consisted of naive CD4+ T cells sorted from blood. Regarding subset: CD45RA+ positively selected. The receptors were gathered from a man between 25 and 39 years old in good health.

The J gene is TRBJ2-7, the V gene TRBV20-1, with no clear D. CDR1 and CDR2 (germline): DFQATT, SNEGSKA (reference sequence). The V and J ends lost 7 bases and 2 bases respectively, with 9 bases between them. The CDR3 covers 11 residues. DNA for the CDR3: TGCAGTGGCGGCAACCCCTACGAGCAGTACTTC. Translation gives CSGGNPYEQYF.

This rearrangement joins TRBV14 to TRBJ1-2, with D possibly being TRBD1 (5 bases). Germline assignment: CDR1 SGHDN and CDR2 FVKESK. Trimming stripped 1 base from V and 7 bases from J, with 25 bases between. The CDR3 covers 18 residues. The DNA of the CDR3 is TGTGCCAGCAGCCAAGCCCCCACCTCCGGGACTCCGAGAAGTGGCTACACCTTC. Translating it yields CASSQAPTSGTPRSGYTF.

This chain links TRBV19 with TRBJ2-2, with no clear D. CDR1 LNHDA and CDR2 SQIVND come from the germline V gene (reference sequence). The CDR3 sequence is 16 residues long. Trimming took 7 bases from V and 4 from J, leaving 19 bases between them. The CDR3 region is CASTESGWGSTGELFF. The CDR3 region has the DNA TGTGCCAGTACCGAATCGGGTTGGGGTAGCACCGGGGAGCTGTTTTTT.

This clone was seen just once. The chain links TRBV27 to TRBJ1-2, with a tentative D call TRBD1 (6 bases). This CDR3 is built from 13 residues. Trimming removed 7 bases from V and 2 bases from J, with 11 bases in between. The V gene's germline CDR1 is MNHEY and CDR2 SMNVEV (reference sequence). The CDR3 DNA follows: TGTGCCAGCAAAAATACAGGGAACTATGGCTACACCTTC. Translating it yields CASKNTGNYGYTF.

The rearrangement links TRBV28 to TRBJ1-2; D ambiguous. Deletions cut 8 bases from V and 2 bases from J, with 15 bases between. The CDR3 has 14 amino acids. Germline V CDR1 and CDR2: MDHEN, SYDVKM. Here the CDR3 reads CASVLGGNNYGYTF. CDR3 in DNA: TGTGCCAGCGTCCTGGGAGGGAACAACTATGGCTACACCTTC.

J is TRBJ1-2 and V is TRBV20-1, with D perhaps TRBD1 (6 bases). This CDR3 is 11 amino acids long. The V and J ends lost 1 base and 12 bases respectively, with 12 bases between them. Germline V gives CDR1 DFQATT, CDR2 SNEGSKA (reference sequence). Here the CDR3 DNA reads TGCAGTGCTAGAGTGGCAGGGGTTAACACCTTC. It encodes CSARVAGVNTF.

The chain links TRBV7-9 to TRBJ2-1; 7 nucleotides line up with TRBD2. CDR1 and CDR2 from the germline V gene are SEHNR and FQNEAQ (reference sequence). This CDR3 comprises 15 residues. Unmatched junction bases numbered 10, after V lost 5 bases and J lost 6 bases. The CDR3 DNA reads TGTGCCAGCAGCCACATGGGCGGGAGCCCCAATGAGCAGTTCTTC. Its translation is CASSHMGGSPNEQFF.

The chain has TRBV7-9 and TRBJ2-7, with D maybe TRBD1 (6 bases). Germline lookup yields CDR1 SEHNR and CDR2 FQNEAQ (reference sequence). CDR3 size: 16 residues. With 5 bases removed from V and 1 base from J, the gap between germline ends came to 18 bases. CDR3 nucleotide sequence: TGTGCCAGCAGCCCTTCTCCGGGACACTATTCCTACGAGCAGTACTTC. Protein product: CASSPSPGHYSYEQYF.

With respect to this clone: Other DNA sequences from this sample encode an identical CDR3 as well. The rearrangement links TRBV7-9 to TRBJ2-1; D remains unclear. The CDR3 runs 12 residues. Germline-derived CDR1 and CDR2 are SEHNR and FQNEAQ (reference sequence). The V gene lost 1 base and the J gene lost 8 bases, with 6 bases spanning the gap. The CDR3 protein is CASSLEGDEQFF. The CDR3 DNA is TGTGCCAGCAGCTTAGAAGGAGATGAGCAGTTCTTC.

This clone appeared a single time. The chain employs TRBV5-1 and TRBJ2-3, with a possible D match to TRBD1 (5 bases). This CDR3 has 14 residues. Germline-derived CDR1 and CDR2 are SGHRS and YFSETQ. The V and J ends lost 4 bases and 0 bases respectively, with 9 bases between them. For the CDR3, the DNA is TGCGCCAGCAGCCATGCAGGGAGCACAGATACGCAGTATTTT. Translated: CASSHAGSTDTQYF.

A note on this clone: The sample has other DNA sequences that encode this CDR3 too. The gene calls are TRBV5-4 and TRBJ2-7; 10 nucleotides match TRBD1. CDR1 SGHNT and CDR2 YYREEE come from the germline V gene (reference sequence). V lost 4 bases to trimming and J lost 4 bases; unmatched junction nucleotides: 5. CDR3 length equals 14 residues. The DNA for the CDR3 is TGTGCCAGCAGCCCAAGACAGGGGGCGTACGAGCAGTACTTC. It encodes CASSPRQGAYEQYF. The full variable domain, rest sourced from reference TRBV5-4 and TRBJ2-7, is ETGVTQSPTHLIKTRGQQVTLRCSSQSGHNTVSWYQQALGQGPQFIFQYYREEENGRGNFPPRFSGLQFPNYSSELNVNALELDDSALYLCASSPRQGAYEQYFGPGTRLTVT.

V and J are TRBV10-1 and TRBJ2-3; 14 bases are shared with TRBD2. The length of the CDR3 is 16 residues. Germline lookup yields CDR1 WNHNN and CDR2 SYGVQD (reference sequence). V shed 2 bases and J 6 bases; nucleotides not matched to a gene: 4. In nucleotides, the CDR3 is TGCGCCAGCAGTGAGGGGACTAGCGGGAGAGCGGATACGCAGTATTTT. Translated, it gives CASSEGTSGRADTQYF.

The J gene is TRBJ1-5, the V gene TRBV19; D is unresolved. The V and J ends lost 7 bases and 3 bases respectively, with 19 bases between them. Germline V gene lookup returns CDR1 LNHDA and CDR2 SQIVND (reference sequence). This CDR3 is built from 16 residues. The CDR3 bases are TGTGCCAGTACCCCCACGGGAGGGTGGGTCAATCAGCCCCAGCATTTT. This sequence encodes CASTPTGGWVNQPQHF.

Comments on this clone: The identical CDR3 is also encoded by other nucleotide sequences in the sample. The rearrangement uses TRBV28 and TRBJ2-2; D not certain. Germline V gene lookup returns CDR1 MDHEN and CDR2 SYDVKM. V was shortened by 6 bases and J by 3 bases, with 5 bases between the two germline ends. This CDR3 is 12 amino acids long. The CDR3 DNA reads as TGTGCCAGCAGCCTATACACCGGGGAGCTGTTTTTT. It translates to CASSLYTGELFF. The variable domain in full, with the rest retrieved from reference TRBV28 and TRBJ2-2, is DVKVTQSSRYLVKRTGEKVFLECVQDMDHENMFWYRQDPGLGLRLIYFSYDVKMKEKGDIPEGYSVSREKKERFSLILESASTNQTSMYLCASSLYTGELFFGEGSRLTVL.

This rearrangement joins TRBV29-1 to TRBJ2-7; D is unclear. From germline, CDR1 is SQVTM and CDR2 ANQGSEA. V was shortened by 0 bases and J by 12 bases, with 12 bases between the two germline ends. The CDR3 has 11 amino acids. CDR3 nucleotide sequence: TGCAGCGTTGAAGATATAGGCCGGTGGTACTTC. Translated: CSVEDIGRWYF.

The chain carries TRBV9 and TRBJ1-5; tentative D call: TRBD1 (5 bases). The germline V gene encodes CDR1 SGDLS and CDR2 YYNGEE. The length of the CDR3 is 13 residues. The ends were cut back, 4 bases at V and 6 bases at J, with 11 bases in the middle. In DNA form, the CDR3 reads TGTGCCAGCAGCCCTCAAGGGGCTCAGCCCCAGCATTTT. Encoded protein: CASSPQGAQPQHF.

The chain joins TRBV2 to TRBJ2-7; 7 bases are shared with TRBD2. The CDR3 is made up of 16 amino acids. Germline lookup yields CDR1 SNHLY and CDR2 FYNNEI. V shed 5 bases and J 7 bases; nucleotides not matched to a gene: 17. CDR3 sequence reads: CASSSYLAEVPGEQYF. The CDR3 DNA sequence: TGTGCCAGCAGTTCATACCTAGCGGAGGTACCGGGGGAGCAGTACTTC.

With respect to this clone: In the same sample, other DNA sequences code for this CDR3. The J gene is TRBJ2-7, the V gene TRBV20-1; the D is unclear. Germline CDR1 DFQATT, CDR2 SNEGSKA (reference sequence). The V gene lost 2 bases and the J gene lost 4 bases, with 6 bases spanning the gap. The CDR3 length is 11 residues. CDR3 in amino acids: CSARQVYEQYF. CDR3 sequence (DNA): TGCAGTGCTAGACAAGTTTACGAGCAGTACTTC.

This sequence joins TRBV5-1 and TRBJ2-7; TRBD2 might be the D (6 bases). Trimming shortened V by 2 bases and J by 4 bases, and 10 bases separated the two germline ends. Looked up from germline, CDR1 is SGHRS and CDR2 is YFSETQ. This CDR3 contains 13 residues. The DNA of the CDR3 is TGCGCCAGCAGCTTCGCTAGCGCTTACGAGCAGTACTTC. Amino acid sequence: CASSFASAYEQYF.

This chain links TRBV9 with TRBJ1-2; no firm D call. There are 13 residues in the CDR3. V lost 2 bases and J lost 7, with 12 bases in between. Germline V gene lookup returns CDR1 SGDLS and CDR2 YYNGEE. Here the CDR3 reads CASSVGPSLGYTF. CDR3 bases: TGTGCCAGCAGCGTCGGGCCTTCCCTTGGCTACACCTTC.

Here the CDR3 DNA reads TGTGCCATCAGTTCCAAGGGGGATAGCAATCAGCCCCAGCATTTT. It translates to CAISSKGDSNQPQHF. The V call is TRBV10-3, the J call TRBJ1-5; tentatively, D is TRBD1 (6 bases). V was trimmed by 5 bases and J by 0 bases, leaving 11 bases between them. The CDR3 is 15 amino acids. Germline V gene data show CDR1 as ENHRY and CDR2 as SYGVKD.

Regarding this clone: The same CDR3 also results from other DNA sequences found in this sample. V and J are TRBV20-1 and TRBJ2-7; D gene ambiguous. This CDR3 contains 11 residues. The germline CDR1 and CDR2 sequences are DFQATT and SNEGSKA (reference sequence). Trimming took 5 bases from V and 3 from J, leaving 8 bases between them. This chain's CDR3 is CSASPRYEQYF. Written as DNA, the CDR3 is TGCAGTGCTTCACCTCGCTACGAGCAGTACTTC.

The chain couples TRBV10-1 to TRBJ2-6; D ambiguous. From germline, CDR1 is WNHNN and CDR2 SYGVQD (reference sequence). The V end lost 3 bases, the J end lost 0 bases, and 9 bases lay between the germline ends. The CDR3 is 16 amino acids. The chain's CDR3 is CASSDSFSSGANVLTF. In DNA, the CDR3 is TGCGCCAGCAGTGACAGCTTTTCCTCTGGGGCCAACGTCCTGACTTTC.

The rearrangement uses TRBV5-6 and TRBJ1-5, with 10 positions matching TRBD1. CDR1 and CDR2 (germline): SGHDT, YYEEEE. V lost 5 bases to trimming and J lost 0 bases; unmatched junction nucleotides: 5. This CDR3 has 16 residues. The CDR3 protein is CASSTGTGDSNQPQHF. The CDR3 DNA sequence: TGTGCCAGCAGTACCGGGACAGGGGATAGCAATCAGCCCCAGCATTTT. Using reference TRBV5-6 and TRBJ1-5 for the parts outside the CDR3, the full variable domain is DAGVTQSPTHLIKTRGQQVTLRCSPKSGHDTVSWYQQALGQGPQFIFQYYEEEERQRGNFPDRFSGHQFPNYSSELNVNALLLGDSALYLCASSTGTGDSNQPQHFGDGTRLSIL.

V is TRBV5-1 and J is TRBJ2-7; D perhaps matches TRBD2 (8 bases). The V and J ends lost 4 bases and 0 bases respectively, with 26 bases between them. The germline CDR1 and CDR2 sequences are SGHRS and YFSETQ. The CDR3 is made up of 19 amino acids. The CDR3 region has the DNA TGCGCCAGCAGCCCCCGACAGGGTGCCACTAGCGGCAGCTCCTACGAGCAGTACTTC. This translates into CASSPRQGATSGSSYEQYF.

The rearrangement uses TRBV16 and TRBJ2-7, with D possibly being TRBD1 or TRBD2 (5 bases each). CDR1 KGHSY and CDR2 FQNENV come from the germline V gene. The CDR3 contains 13 residues. Trimming left V 2 bases short and J 11 bases short, with 16 bases between. This CDR3 is CASSQSDLRGEYF. CDR3 in DNA: TGTGCCAGCAGCCAAAGCGATTTACGGGGCGAGTACTTC.

The chain combines TRBV28 with TRBJ2-7; 7 positions match TRBD1. CDR3 size: 13 residues. V shed 6 bases and J 2 bases; nucleotides not matched to a gene: 4. Per the germline V gene, CDR1 is MDHEN and CDR2 is SYDVKM. The DNA of the CDR3 is TGTGCCAGCAGAGCACAGGGGACCTACGAGCAGTACTTC. This codes for CASRAQGTYEQYF.

This chain connects TRBV9 to TRBJ2-3; 10 nucleotides align to TRBD2. Trimming cost V 4 bases and J 6 bases; bases outside gene matches: 5. CDR3 size: 14 residues. Germline loops: CDR1 SGDLS, CDR2 YYNGEE. CDR3 loop: CASSPSGSLDTQYF. The CDR3 nucleotides read TGTGCCAGCAGCCCTAGCGGGAGTCTGGATACGCAGTATTTT.

Worth noting for this clone: The sample contains more than one DNA sequence encoding this CDR3. The chain couples TRBV19 to TRBJ2-7, with D uncertain. There are 12 residues in the CDR3. V shed 6 bases and J shed 2 bases, with 8 bases lying between them. The germline CDR1 and CDR2 sequences are LNHDA and SQIVND (reference sequence). CDR3 bases: TGTGCCAGTAGCGGTACAGCCTACGAGCAGTACTTC. It codes for CASSGTAYEQYF.

In the case of this clone: This same CDR3 is encoded by further DNA sequences in the sample. This chain links TRBV29-1 with TRBJ1-1; tentative D call: TRBD1 (5 bases). Trimming shortened V by 5 bases and J by 0 bases, and 7 bases separated the two germline ends. The CDR3 is 12 residues long. Germline CDR1 is SQVTM and CDR2 is ANQGSEA. CDR3 residues: CSVSRVNTEAFF. The CDR3 DNA reads as TGCAGCGTTAGCAGGGTGAACACTGAAGCTTTCTTT.

This chain joins TRBV2 and TRBJ1-3, with unresolved D. CDR1 and CDR2 from the germline V gene are SNHLY and FYNNEI. The CDR3 extends over 16 amino acids. The V end lost 7 bases, the J end lost 0 bases, and 16 bases lay between the germline ends. CDR3 protein: CASNELGLNSGNTIYF. DNA for the CDR3: TGTGCCAGCAACGAATTGGGCCTAAACTCTGGAAACACCATATATTTT.